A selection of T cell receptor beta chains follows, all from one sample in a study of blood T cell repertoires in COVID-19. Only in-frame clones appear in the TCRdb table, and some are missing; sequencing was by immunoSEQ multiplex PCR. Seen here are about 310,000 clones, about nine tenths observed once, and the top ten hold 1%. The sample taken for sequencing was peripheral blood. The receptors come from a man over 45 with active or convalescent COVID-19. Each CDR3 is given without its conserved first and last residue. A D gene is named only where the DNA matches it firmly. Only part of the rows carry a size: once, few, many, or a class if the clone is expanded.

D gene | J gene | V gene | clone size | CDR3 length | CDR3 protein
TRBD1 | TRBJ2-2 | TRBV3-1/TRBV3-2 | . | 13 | ASSPGTGGTGELF
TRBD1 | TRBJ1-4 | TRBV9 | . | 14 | ASSESKGTGGEKLF
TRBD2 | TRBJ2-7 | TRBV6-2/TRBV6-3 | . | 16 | ASSYSRSLAGSGYEQY
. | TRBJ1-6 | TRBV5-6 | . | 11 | ASRRGNNSPLH
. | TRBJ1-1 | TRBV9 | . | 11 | ASSPGMNTEAF
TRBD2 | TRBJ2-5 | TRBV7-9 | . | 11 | ASSRGVQETQY
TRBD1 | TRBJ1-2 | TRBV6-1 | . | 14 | ASSEALGQGNYGYT
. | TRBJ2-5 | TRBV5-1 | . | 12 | ASSLVSSQETQY
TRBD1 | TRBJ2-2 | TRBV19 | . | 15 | ASSLRRTGANTGELF
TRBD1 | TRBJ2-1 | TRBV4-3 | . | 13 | ASSQQGDSYNEQF
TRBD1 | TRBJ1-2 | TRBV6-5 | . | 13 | ASTGPGQGNYGYT
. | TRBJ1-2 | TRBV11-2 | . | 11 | ASSSPPSLGYT
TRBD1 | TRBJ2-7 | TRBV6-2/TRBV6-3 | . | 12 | ASSSGTGSYEQY
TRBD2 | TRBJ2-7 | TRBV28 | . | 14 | ASSLLGTSVTYEQY
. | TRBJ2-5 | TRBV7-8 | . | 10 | ASSLVRVTQY
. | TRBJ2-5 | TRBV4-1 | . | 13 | ASSQENAGWETQY
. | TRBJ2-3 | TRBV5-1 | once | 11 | ASSSTGTDTQY
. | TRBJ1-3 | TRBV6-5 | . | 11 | ATLTVSGNTIY
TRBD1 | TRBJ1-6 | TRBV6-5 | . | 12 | ASSPTGGGSPLH
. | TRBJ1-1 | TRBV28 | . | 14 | ATLAPSRGFNTEAF